This T cell receptor beta chain was retrieved from a study of a mutant IDH1 vaccine in newly diagnosed glioma. Time point denoted: week 35, safety follow-up. With topical imiquimod, each dose of the vaccine consisted of 300 ug of mutant IDH1 20-mer peptide. Trimming shortened V by 1 base and J by 5 bases, and 8 bases separated the two germline ends. Germline CDR1 reads SGHRS; CDR2 reads YFSETQ. The CDR3 is 13 residues long. Comment on this clone: Its target is not known.

The data were produced by immunoSEQ multiplex PCR, yet TCRdb's version contains in-frame clones alone and is incomplete. The sample contains around 50,000 clones, roughly 91% of which appear only once. The chain joins TRBV5-1 to TRBJ2-3; weak D call: TRBD2 (6 bases). The sequence was obtained from a woman aged 40-49 years with glioma. The input for sequencing was PBMCs, taken from a glioma patient whose treatment included an IDH1 peptide vaccine. In DNA, the CDR3 is TGCGCCAGCAGCTTGTCGGGAGTAGATACGCAGTATTTT. It encodes CASSLSGVDTQYF.